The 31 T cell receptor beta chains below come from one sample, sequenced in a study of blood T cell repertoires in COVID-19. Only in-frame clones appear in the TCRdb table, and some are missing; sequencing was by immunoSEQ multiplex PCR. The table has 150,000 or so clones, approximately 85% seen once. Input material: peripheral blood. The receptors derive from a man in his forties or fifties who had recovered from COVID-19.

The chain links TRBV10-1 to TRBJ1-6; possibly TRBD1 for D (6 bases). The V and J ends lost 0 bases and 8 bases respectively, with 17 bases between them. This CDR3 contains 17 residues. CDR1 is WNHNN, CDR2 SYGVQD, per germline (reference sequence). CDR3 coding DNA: TGCGCCAGCAGTGAGTCACCTTTGGGGGCGCACTATTCACCCCTCCACTTT. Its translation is CASSESPLGAHYSPLHF.

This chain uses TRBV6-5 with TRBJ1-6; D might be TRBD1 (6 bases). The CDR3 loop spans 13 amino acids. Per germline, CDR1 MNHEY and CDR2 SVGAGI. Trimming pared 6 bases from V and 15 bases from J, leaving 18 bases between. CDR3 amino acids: CASRQDRTRGLHF. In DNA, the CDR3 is TGTGCCAGCAGACAAGACAGGACAAGGGGCCTCCACTTT.

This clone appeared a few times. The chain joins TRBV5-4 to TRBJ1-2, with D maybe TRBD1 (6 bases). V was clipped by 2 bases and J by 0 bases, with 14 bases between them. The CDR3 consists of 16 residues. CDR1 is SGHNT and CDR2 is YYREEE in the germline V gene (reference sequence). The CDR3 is CASSFESGVTNYGYTF. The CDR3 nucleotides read TGTGCCAGCAGCTTTGAGTCAGGGGTTACTAACTATGGCTACACCTTC.

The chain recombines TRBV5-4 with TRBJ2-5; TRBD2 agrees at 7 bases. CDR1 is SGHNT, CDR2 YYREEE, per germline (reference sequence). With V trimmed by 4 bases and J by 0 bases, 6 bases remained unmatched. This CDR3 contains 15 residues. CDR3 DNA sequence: TGTGCCAGCAGCGCGGGCGGGAGTTACCAAGAGACCCAGTACTTC. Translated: CASSAGGSYQETQYF.

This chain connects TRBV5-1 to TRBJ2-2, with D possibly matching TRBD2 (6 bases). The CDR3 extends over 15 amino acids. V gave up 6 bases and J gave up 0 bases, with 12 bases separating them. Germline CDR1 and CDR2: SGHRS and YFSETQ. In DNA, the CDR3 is TGCGCCAGCAAGGCCGGGACTTCGAACACCGGGGAGCTGTTTTTT. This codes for CASKAGTSNTGELFF. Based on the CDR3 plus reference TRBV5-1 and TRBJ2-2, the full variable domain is KAGVTQTPRYLIKTRGQQVTLSCSPISGHRSVSWYQQTPGQGLQFLFEYFSETQRNKGNFPGRFSGRQFSNSRSEMNVSTLELGDSALYLCASKAGTSNTGELFFGEGSRLTVL.

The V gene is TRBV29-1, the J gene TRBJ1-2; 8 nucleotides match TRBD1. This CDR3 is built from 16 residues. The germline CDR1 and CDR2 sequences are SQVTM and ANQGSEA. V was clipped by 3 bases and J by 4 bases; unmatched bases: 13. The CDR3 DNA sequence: TGCAGCGTTGACCTGGGCGGGACAGGTGGCCTCTATGGCTACACCTTC. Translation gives CSVDLGGTGGLYGYTF.

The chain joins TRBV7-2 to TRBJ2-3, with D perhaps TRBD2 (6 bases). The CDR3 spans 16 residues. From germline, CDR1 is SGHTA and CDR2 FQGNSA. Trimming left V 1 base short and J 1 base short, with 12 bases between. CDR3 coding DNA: TGTGCCAGCAGCTTAGTGGGGGGTGTCGGCACAGATACGCAGTATTTT. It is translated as CASSLVGGVGTDTQYF.

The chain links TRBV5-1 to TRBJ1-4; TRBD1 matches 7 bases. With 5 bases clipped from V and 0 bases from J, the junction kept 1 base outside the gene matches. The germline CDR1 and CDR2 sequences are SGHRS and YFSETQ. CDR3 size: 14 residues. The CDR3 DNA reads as TGCGCCAGCAGGACAGGGACAACTAATGAAAAACTGTTTTTT. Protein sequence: CASRTGTTNEKLFF. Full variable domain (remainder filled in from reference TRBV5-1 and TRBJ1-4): KAGVTQTPRYLIKTRGQQVTLSCSPISGHRSVSWYQQTPGQGLQFLFEYFSETQRNKGNFPGRFSGRQFSNSRSEMNVSTLELGDSALYLCASRTGTTNEKLFFGSGTQLSVL.

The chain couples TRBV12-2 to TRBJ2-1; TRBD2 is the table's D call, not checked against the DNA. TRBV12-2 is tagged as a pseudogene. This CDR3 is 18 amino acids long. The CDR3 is CASRNRTSGSVGSNEQFF. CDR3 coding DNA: TGTGCAAGTCGCAATCGGACTAGCGGGAGCGTGGGGTCCAATGAGCAGTTCTTC.

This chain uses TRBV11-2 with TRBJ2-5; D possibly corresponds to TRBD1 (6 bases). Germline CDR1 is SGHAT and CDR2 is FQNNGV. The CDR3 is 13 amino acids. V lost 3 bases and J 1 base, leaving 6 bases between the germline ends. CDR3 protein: CASSLGAQETQYF. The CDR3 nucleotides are TGTGCCAGCAGCTTGGGGGCCCAAGAGACCCAGTACTTC.

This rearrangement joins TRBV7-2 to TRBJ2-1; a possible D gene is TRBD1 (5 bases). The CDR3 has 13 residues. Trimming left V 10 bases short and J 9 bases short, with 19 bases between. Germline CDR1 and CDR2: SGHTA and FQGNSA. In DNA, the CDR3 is TGTGCCACCAAACCCCATAGGGGCGGTGAGCAGTTCTTC. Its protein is CATKPHRGGEQFF.

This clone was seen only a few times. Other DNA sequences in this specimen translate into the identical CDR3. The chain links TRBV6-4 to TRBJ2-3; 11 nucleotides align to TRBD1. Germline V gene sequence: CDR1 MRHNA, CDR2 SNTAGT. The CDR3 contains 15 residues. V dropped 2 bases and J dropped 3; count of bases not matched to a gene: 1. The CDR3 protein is CASSDGTGGTDTQYF. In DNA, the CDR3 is TGTGCCAGCAGTGACGGGACAGGGGGGACAGATACGCAGTATTTT.

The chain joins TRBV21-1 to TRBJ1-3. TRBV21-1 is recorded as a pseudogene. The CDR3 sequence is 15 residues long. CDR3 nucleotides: TGTGCCAGCAGCTTATCCCTAAGCTCTGGAAACACCATATATTTT. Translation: CASSLSLSSGNTIYF.

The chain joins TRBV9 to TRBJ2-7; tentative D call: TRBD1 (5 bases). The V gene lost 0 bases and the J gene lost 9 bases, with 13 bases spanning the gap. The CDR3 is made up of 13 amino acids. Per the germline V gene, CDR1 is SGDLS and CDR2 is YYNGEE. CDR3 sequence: CASSVGVGAVQYF. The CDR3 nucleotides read TGTGCCAGCAGCGTAGGGGTAGGGGCGGTGCAGTACTTC.

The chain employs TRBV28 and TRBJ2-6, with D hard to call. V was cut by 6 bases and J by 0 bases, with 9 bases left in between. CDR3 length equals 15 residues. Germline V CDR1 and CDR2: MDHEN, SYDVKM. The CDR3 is CASRYPGSGANVLTF. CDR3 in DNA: TGTGCCAGCAGGTACCCAGGCTCTGGGGCCAACGTCCTGACTTTC.

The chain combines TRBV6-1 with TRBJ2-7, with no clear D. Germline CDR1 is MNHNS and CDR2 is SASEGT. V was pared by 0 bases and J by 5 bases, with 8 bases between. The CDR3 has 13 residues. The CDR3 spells CASSEARVDEQYF. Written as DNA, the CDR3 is TGTGCCAGCAGTGAAGCTCGGGTTGACGAGCAGTACTTC.

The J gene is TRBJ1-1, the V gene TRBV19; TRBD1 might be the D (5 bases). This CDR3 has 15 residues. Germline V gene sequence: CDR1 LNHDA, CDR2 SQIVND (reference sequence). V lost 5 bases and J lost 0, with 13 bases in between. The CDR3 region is CASSLTGLMNTEAFF. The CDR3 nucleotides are TGTGCCAGTAGTCTGACGGGACTCATGAACACTGAAGCTTTCTTT.

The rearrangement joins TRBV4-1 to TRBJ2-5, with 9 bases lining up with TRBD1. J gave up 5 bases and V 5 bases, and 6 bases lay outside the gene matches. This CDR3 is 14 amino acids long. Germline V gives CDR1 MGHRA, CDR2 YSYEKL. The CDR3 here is CASSFDRGTETQYF. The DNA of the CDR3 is TGCGCCAGCAGCTTCGACAGGGGGACGGAGACCCAGTACTTC.

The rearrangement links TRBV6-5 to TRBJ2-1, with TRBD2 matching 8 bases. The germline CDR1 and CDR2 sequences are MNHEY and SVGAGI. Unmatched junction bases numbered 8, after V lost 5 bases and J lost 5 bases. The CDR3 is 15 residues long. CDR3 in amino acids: CASSPSGPRNNEQFF. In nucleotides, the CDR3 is TGTGCCAGCAGTCCTAGCGGGCCGAGGAACAATGAGCAGTTCTTC.

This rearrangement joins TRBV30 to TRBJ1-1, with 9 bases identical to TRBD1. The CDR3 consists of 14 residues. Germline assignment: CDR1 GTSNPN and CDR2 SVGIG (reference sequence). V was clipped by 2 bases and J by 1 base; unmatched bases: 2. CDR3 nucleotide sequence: TGTGCCTGGAGTATGGGACAGGGGAACACTGAAGCTTTCTTT. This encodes CAWSMGQGNTEAFF.

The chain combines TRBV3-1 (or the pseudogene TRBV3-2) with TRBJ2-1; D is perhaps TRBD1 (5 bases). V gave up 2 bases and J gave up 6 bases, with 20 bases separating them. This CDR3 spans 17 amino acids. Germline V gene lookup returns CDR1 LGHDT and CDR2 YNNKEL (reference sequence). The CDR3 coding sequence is TGTGCCAGCAGCCAATCGACAGCCCGTTGGGGTATCAATGAGCAGTTCTTC. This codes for CASSQSTARWGINEQFF.

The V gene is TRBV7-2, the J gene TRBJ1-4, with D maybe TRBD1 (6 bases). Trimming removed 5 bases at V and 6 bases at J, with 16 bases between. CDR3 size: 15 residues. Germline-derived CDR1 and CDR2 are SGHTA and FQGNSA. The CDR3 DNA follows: TGTGCCAGCAGCGACCAGGGGTCCCCTTATGAAAAACTGTTTTTT. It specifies CASSDQGSPYEKLFF.

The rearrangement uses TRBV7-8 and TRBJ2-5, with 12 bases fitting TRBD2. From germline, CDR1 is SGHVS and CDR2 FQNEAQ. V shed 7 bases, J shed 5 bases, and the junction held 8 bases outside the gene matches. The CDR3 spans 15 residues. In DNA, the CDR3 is TGTGCCAGCACCATCCTAGCGGGGGGGCCCGAGACCCAGTACTTC. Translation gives CASTILAGGPETQYF. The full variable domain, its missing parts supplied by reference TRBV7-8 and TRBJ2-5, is GAGVSQSPRYKVAKRGQDVALRCDPISGHVSLFWYQQALGQGPEFLTYFQNEAQLDKSGLPSDRFFAERPEGSVSTLKIQRTQQEDSAVYLCASTILAGGPETQYFGPGTRLLVL.

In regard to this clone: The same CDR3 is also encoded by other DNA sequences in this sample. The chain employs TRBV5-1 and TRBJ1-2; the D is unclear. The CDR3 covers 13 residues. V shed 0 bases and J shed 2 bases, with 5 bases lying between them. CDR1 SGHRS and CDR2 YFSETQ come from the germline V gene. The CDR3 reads CASSLGLNYGYTF. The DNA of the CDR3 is TGCGCCAGCAGCTTGGGACTGAACTATGGCTACACCTTC.

CDR3 sequence reads: CSVPGTSGSLSGELFF. CDR3 in DNA: TGCAGCGTCCCCGGGACTAGCGGGAGTCTGTCCGGGGAGCTGTTTTTT. The chain links TRBV29-1 to TRBJ2-2, with 14 nucleotides matching TRBD2. The CDR3 sequence is 16 residues long. With V trimmed by 6 bases and J by 6 bases, 9 bases remained unmatched. The germline gives CDR1 SQVTM, CDR2 ANQGSEA.

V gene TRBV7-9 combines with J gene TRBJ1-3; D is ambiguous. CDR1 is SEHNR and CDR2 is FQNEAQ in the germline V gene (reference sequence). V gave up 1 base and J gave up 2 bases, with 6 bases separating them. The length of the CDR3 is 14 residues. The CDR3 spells CASSLGRTGNTIYF. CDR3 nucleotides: TGTGCCAGCAGCTTAGGCAGGACTGGAAACACCATATATTTT.

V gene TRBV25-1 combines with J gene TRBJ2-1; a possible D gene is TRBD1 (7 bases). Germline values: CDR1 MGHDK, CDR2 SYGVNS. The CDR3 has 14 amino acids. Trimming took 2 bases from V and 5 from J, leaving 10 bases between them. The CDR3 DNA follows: TGTGCCAGCAGTGAACAGGGGGGCCACAATGAGCAGTTCTTC. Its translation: CASSEQGGHNEQFF.

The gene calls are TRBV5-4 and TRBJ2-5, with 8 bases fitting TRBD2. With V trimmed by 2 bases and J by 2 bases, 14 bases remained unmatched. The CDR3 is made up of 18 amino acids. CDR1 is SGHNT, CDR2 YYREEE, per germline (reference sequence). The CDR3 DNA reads TGTGCCAGCAGCTTAGAAGGAGGGGTGGCTAGCGGGCAAGAGACCCAGTACTTC. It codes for CASSLEGGVASGQETQYF.

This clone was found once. The CDR3 DNA reads TGTGCCACCAGTGATCCCGAGGGCACCGGGGAGCTGTTTTTT. It yields the protein CATSDPEGTGELFF. J is TRBJ2-2 and V is TRBV24-1; the D gene is possibly TRBD2 (5 bases). CDR3 size: 14 residues. V lost 3 bases to trimming and J lost 4 bases, with 8 bases between them. Germline-derived CDR1 and CDR2 are KGHDR and SFDVKD.

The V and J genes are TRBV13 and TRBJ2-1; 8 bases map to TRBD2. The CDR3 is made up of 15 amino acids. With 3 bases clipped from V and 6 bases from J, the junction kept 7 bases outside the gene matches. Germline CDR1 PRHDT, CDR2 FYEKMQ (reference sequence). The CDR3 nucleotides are TGTGCCAGCAGCTTTAAACGGGGGGGCGGCAATGAGCAGTTCTTC. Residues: CASSFKRGGGNEQFF. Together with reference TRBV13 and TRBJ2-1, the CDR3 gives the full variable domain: AAGVIQSPRHLIKEKRETATLKCYPIPRHDTVYWYQQGPGQDPQFLISFYEKMQSDKGSIPDRFSAQQFSDYHSELNMSSLELGDSALYFCASSFKRGGGNEQFFGPGTRLTVL.

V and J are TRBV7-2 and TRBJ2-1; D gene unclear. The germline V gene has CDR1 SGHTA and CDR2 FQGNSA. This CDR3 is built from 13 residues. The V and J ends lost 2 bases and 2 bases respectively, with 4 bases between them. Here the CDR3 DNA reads TGTGCCAGCAGCTTAACAACCTACAATGAGCAGTTCTTC. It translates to CASSLTTYNEQFF.